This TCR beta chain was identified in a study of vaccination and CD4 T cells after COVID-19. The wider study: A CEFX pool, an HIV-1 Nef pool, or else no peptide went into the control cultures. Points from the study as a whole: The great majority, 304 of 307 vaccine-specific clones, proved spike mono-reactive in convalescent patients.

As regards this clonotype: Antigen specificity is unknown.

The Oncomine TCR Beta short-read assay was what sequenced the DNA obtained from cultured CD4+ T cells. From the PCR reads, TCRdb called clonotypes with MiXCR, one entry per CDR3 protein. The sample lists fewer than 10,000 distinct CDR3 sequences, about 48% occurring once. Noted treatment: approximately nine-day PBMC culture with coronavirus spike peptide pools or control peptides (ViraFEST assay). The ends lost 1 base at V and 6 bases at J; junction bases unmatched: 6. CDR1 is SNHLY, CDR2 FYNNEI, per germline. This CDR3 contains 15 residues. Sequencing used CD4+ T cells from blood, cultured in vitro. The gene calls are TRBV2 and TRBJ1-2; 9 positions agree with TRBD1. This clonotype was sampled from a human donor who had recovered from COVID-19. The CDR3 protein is CASSEVTGGKNGYTF. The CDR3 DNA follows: TGTGCCAGCAGTGAAGTGACAGGGGGGAAAAATGGCTACACCTTC.